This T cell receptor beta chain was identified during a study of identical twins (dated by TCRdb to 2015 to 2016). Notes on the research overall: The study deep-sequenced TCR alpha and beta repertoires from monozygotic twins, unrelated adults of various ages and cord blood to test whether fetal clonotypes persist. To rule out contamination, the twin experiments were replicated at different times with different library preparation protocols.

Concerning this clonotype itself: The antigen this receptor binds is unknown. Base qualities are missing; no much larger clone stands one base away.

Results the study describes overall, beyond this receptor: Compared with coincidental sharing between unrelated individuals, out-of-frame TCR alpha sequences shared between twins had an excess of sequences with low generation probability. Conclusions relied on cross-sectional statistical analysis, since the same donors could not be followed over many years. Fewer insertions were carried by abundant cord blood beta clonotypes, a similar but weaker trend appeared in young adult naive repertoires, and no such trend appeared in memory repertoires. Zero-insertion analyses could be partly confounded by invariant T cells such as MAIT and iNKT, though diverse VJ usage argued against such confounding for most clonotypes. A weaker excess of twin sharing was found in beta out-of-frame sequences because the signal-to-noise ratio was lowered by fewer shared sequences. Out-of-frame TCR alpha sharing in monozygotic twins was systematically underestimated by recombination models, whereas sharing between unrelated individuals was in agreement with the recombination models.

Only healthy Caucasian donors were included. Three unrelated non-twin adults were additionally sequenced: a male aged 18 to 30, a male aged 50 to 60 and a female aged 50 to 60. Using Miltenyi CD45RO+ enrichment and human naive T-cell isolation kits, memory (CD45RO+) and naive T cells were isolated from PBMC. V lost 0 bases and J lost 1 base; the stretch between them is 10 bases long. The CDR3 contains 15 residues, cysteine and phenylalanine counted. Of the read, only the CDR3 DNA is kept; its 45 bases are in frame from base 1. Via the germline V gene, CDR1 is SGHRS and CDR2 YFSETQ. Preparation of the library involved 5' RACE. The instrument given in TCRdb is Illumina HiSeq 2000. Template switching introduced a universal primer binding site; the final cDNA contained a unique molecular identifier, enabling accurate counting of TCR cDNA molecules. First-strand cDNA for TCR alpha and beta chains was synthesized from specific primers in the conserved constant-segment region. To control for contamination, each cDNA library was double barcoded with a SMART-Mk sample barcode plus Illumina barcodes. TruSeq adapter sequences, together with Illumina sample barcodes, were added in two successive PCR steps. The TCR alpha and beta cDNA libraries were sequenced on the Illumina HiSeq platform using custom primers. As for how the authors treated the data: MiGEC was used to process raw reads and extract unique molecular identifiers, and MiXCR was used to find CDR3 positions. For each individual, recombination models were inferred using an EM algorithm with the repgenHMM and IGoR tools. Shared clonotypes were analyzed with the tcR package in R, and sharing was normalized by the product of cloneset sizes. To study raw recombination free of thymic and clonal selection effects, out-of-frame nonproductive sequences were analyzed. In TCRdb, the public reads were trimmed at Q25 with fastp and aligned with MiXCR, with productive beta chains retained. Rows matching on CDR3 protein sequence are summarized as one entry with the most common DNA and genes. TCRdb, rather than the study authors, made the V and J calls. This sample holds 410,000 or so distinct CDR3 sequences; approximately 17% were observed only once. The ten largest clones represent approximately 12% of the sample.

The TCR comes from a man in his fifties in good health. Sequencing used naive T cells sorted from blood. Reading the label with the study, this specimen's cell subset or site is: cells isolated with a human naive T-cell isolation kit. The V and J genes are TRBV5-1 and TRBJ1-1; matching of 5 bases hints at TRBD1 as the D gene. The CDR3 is CASSLASRGNTEAFF. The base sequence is TGCGCCAGCAGCTTGGCTTCAAGGGGGAACACTGAAGCTTTCTTT.